The clone carrying this T cell receptor beta chain is a singleton in its sample. Its antigen is as yet unknown. This record belongs to a study of long-term antiretroviral therapy in people with HIV. The study's findings and limits: Compared with controls, HIV repertoires showed narrower CDR3 length ranges. With ART, diversity went up but was still lower than in transplant donor controls.

The assay, immunoSEQ v3.0, was run at survey level. Generated by immunoSEQ multiplex PCR, the TCRdb table keeps only in-frame clones and is missing some. The sample shows about 18,000 clones, 79% of them seen only once. The CDR3 has 15 amino acids. From germline, CDR1 is SNHLY and CDR2 FYNNEI. The ends were cut back, 1 base at V and 5 bases at J, with 11 bases in the middle. The sequence was collected from a man aged 18 to 30 with HIV. The chain has TRBV2 and TRBJ1-4; D might be TRBD1 (5 bases). This sample comprised unsorted PBMCs, obtained at the start of antiretroviral therapy, before treatment. The chain's CDR3 is CASSEGAGPNEKLFF. In nucleotides, the CDR3 is TGTGCCAGCAGTGAAGGGGCAGGGCCAAATGAAAAACTGTTTTTT. The whole variable domain, filled in from reference TRBV2 and TRBJ1-4, reads EPEVTQTPSHQVTQMGQEVILRCVPISNHLYFYWYRQILGQKVEFLVSFYNNEISEKSEIFDDQFSVERPDGSNFTLKIRSTKLEDSAMYFCASSEGAGPNEKLFFGSGTQLSVL.